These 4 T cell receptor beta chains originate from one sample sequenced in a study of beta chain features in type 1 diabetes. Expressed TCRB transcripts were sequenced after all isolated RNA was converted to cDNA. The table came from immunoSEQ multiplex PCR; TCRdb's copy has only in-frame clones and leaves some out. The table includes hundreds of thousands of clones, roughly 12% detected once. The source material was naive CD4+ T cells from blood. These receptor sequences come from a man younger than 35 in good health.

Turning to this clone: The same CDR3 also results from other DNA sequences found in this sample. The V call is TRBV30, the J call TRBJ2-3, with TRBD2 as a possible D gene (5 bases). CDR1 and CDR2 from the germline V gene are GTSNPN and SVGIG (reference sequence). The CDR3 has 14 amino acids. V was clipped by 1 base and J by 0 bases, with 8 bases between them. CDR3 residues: CAWSGGGSTDTQYF. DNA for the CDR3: TGTGCCTGGAGTGGAGGCGGGAGCACAGATACGCAGTATTTT.

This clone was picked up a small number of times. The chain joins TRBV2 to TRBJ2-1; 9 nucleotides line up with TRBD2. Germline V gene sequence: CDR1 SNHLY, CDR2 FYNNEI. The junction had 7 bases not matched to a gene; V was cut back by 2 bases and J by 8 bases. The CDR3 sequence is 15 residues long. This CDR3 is CASSERRGGRYEQFF. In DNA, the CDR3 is TGTGCCAGCAGTGAACGGCGGGGGGGCCGATATGAGCAGTTCTTC.

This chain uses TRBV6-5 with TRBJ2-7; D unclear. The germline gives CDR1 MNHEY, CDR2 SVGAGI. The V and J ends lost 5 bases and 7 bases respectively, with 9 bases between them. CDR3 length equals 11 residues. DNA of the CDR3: TGTGCCAGCAGTGAGGTTCGGGAGCAGTACTTC. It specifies CASSEVREQYF.

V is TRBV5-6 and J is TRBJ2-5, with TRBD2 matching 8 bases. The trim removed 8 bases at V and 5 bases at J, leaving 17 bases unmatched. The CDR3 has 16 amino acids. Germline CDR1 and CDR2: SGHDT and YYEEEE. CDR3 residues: CASNYKIGLAGETQYF. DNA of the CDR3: TGTGCCAGTAACTACAAAATTGGACTAGCCGGGGAGACCCAGTACTTC.